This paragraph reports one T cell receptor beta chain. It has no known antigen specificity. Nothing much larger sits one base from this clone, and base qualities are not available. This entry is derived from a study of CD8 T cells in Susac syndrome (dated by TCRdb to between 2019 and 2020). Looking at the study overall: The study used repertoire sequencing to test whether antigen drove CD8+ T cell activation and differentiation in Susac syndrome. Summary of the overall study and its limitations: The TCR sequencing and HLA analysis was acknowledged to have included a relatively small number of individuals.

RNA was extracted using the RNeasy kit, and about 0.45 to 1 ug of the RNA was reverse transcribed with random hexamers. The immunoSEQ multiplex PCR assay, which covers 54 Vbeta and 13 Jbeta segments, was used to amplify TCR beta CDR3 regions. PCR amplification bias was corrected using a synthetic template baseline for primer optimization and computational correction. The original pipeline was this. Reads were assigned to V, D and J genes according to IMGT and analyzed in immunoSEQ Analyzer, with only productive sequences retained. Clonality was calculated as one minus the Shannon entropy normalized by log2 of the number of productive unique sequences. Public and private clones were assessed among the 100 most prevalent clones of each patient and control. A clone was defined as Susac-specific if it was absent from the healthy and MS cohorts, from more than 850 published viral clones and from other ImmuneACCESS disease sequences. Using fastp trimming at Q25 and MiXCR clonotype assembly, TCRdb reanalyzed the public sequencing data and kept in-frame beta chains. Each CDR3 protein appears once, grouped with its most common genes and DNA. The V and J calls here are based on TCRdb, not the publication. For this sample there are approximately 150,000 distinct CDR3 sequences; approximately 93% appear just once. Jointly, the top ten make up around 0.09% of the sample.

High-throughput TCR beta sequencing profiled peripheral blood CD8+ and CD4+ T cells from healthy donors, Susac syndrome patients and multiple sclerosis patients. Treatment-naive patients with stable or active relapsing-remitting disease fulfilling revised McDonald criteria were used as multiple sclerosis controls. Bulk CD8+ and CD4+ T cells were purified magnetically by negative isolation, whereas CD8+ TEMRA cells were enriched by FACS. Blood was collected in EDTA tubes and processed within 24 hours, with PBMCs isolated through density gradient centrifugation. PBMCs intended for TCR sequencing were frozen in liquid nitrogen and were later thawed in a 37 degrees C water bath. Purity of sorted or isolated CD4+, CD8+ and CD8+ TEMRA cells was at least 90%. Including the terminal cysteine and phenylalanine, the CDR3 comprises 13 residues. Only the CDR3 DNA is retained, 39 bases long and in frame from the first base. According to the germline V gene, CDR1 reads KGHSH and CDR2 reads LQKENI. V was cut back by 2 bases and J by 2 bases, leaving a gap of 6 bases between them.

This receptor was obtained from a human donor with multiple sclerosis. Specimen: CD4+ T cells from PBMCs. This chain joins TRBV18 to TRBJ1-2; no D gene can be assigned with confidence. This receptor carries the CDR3 CASSPERNYGYTF. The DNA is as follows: TGTGCCAGCTCACCAGAGAGGAACTATGGCTACACCTTC.